The 21 T cell receptor beta chains below all came from one sample that was sequenced in a study of blood T cell repertoires in COVID-19 (dated by TCRdb to 2018 to 2020). Receptor amplification or capture employed the immunoSEQ multiplex PCR assay. What TCRdb holds here is the immuneACCESS table cut down to in-frame rearrangements. Part of the clones is not present; checked against another copy, under half of the missing clones reflect an unresolved V gene, and the others are unexplained. The sample includes roughly 140,000 clones, with under 85% observed a single time. The ten largest make up 8.6% of the sample. The source material was peripheral blood. The receptor set was obtained from a man aged 45 to 65 with active or convalescent COVID-19.

The chain employs TRBV5-4 and TRBJ2-3, with 8 bases matching TRBD2. The CDR3 contains 14 residues. J lost 5 bases, V lost 1 base, and 3 bases had no gene match. Germline CDR1 is SGHNT and CDR2 is YYREEE (reference sequence). In DNA, the CDR3 is TGTGCCAGCAGCTTGAGCGGGAGTCGAGATACGCAGTATTTT. Its translation: CASSLSGSRDTQYF. Using reference TRBV5-4 and TRBJ2-3 for the parts outside the CDR3, the full variable domain is ETGVTQSPTHLIKTRGQQVTLRCSSQSGHNTVSWYQQALGQGPQFIFQYYREEENGRGNFPPRFSGLQFPNYSSELNVNALELDDSALYLCASSLSGSRDTQYFGPGTRLTVL.

This CDR3 reads CASSTPPGTGETQYF. In DNA form, the CDR3 reads TGTGCCAGCAGCACCCCCCCCGGGACAGGAGAGACCCAGTACTTC. The chain joins TRBV11-2 to TRBJ2-5; TRBD1 aligns across 8 bases. V shed 5 bases and J 4 bases; nucleotides not matched to a gene: 9. The length of the CDR3 is 15 residues. Per germline, CDR1 SGHAT and CDR2 FQNNGV.

This clone was detected only a few times. The chain joins TRBV3-1 (or the pseudogene TRBV3-2) to TRBJ1-2, with 8 bases matching TRBD1. The CDR3 covers 17 residues. Trimming cost V 1 base and J 8 bases; bases outside gene matches: 15. From germline, CDR1 is LGHDT and CDR2 YNNKEL (reference sequence). The CDR3 bases are TGTGCCAGCAGCCAAGGCCCATCGGGACAGGTAAAAGACGGCTACACCTTC. It codes for CASSQGPSGQVKDGYTF.

The CDR3 coding sequence is TGTGCCTGGGGCGAGGGGGCCGGCGAGCAGTACTTC. This codes for CAWGEGAGEQYF. The rearrangement joins TRBV30 to TRBJ2-7, with TRBD1 matching over 7 bases. Unmatched junction bases numbered 7, after V lost 5 bases and J lost 6 bases. Germline CDR1 is GTSNPN and CDR2 is SVGIG (reference sequence). CDR3 length: 12 amino acids.

The chain has TRBV5-1 and TRBJ2-7; TRBD1 matches at 9 bases. The CDR3 is 13 residues long. The V and J ends lost 4 bases and 6 bases, in that order; junction bases with no gene match: 5. Per the germline V gene, CDR1 is SGHRS and CDR2 is YFSETQ. CDR3 nucleotides: TGCGCCAGCAGCCAGGGACAGGGCTTCGAGCAGTACTTC. This translates into CASSQGQGFEQYF. The full variable domain, its missing parts supplied by reference TRBV5-1 and TRBJ2-7, is KAGVTQTPRYLIKTRGQQVTLSCSPISGHRSVSWYQQTPGQGLQFLFEYFSETQRNKGNFPGRFSGRQFSNSRSEMNVSTLELGDSALYLCASSQGQGFEQYFGPGTRLTVT.

This rearrangement joins TRBV24-1 to TRBJ2-5, with a possible D match to TRBD2 (7 bases). The CDR3 is made up of 19 amino acids. V shed 4 bases and J shed 5 bases, with 28 bases lying between them. Germline-derived CDR1 and CDR2 are KGHDR and SFDVKD. The DNA of the CDR3 is TGTGCCACCAGTGACCCGTCCTTCGACTATATGGGGAGGGGGGAGACCCAGTACTTC. It codes for CATSDPSFDYMGRGETQYF.

This clone was detected only a few times. This chain joins TRBV3-1 (or the pseudogene TRBV3-2) and TRBJ1-6; D is ambiguous. Germline lookup yields CDR1 LGHDT and CDR2 YNNKEL (reference sequence). V was pared by 0 bases and J by 6 bases, with 6 bases between. The CDR3 has 14 amino acids. Here the CDR3 reads CASSQERGNSPLHF. The CDR3 DNA is TGTGCCAGCAGCCAAGAACGGGGTAATTCACCCCTCCACTTT.

This clone was observed once. The chain combines TRBV28 with TRBJ2-1; possible D gene TRBD2, 5 bases. The CDR3 sequence is 13 residues long. From germline, CDR1 is MDHEN and CDR2 SYDVKM. Trimming cost V 6 bases and J 9 bases, with 15 bases left between them. CDR3 loop: CASSVTRRSEQFF. Written as DNA, the CDR3 is TGTGCCAGCAGCGTTACTAGGAGGAGTGAGCAGTTCTTC. The full variable domain, completed using reference TRBV28 and TRBJ2-1, is DVKVTQSSRYLVKRTGEKVFLECVQDMDHENMFWYRQDPGLGLRLIYFSYDVKMKEKGDIPEGYSVSREKKERFSLILESASTNQTSMYLCASSVTRRSEQFFGPGTRLTVL.

The chain combines TRBV10-3 with TRBJ1-6; no firm D call. Germline values: CDR1 ENHRY, CDR2 SYGVKD. The CDR3 loop spans 14 amino acids. V was clipped by 2 bases and J by 8 bases, with 10 bases between them. Here the CDR3 DNA reads TGTGCCATCAGTGAGCGAGGTCTGGATTCACCCCTCCACTTT. Translated, it gives CAISERGLDSPLHF.

This chain connects TRBV28 to TRBJ1-6; no reliable D call. There are 16 residues in the CDR3. Germline-derived CDR1 and CDR2 are MDHEN and SYDVKM. Between the trimmed V and J ends, which lost 3 bases and 0 bases, there was a span of 9 bases. CDR3 DNA sequence: TGTGCCAGCAGTTTGCGGCCGGGCTCCTATAATTCACCCCTCCACTTT. It translates to CASSLRPGSYNSPLHF.

V is TRBV30 and J is TRBJ1-2; D possibly corresponds to TRBD1 (5 bases). Per germline, CDR1 GTSNPN and CDR2 SVGIG (reference sequence). Trimming took 4 bases from V and 9 from J, leaving 15 bases between them. This CDR3 is built from 12 residues. CDR3 in DNA: TGTGCCTGGAACGGAGGAGGGGCGAGCTACACCTTC. Its protein product is CAWNGGGASYTF. Combining the CDR3 with reference TRBV30 and TRBJ1-2 gives the whole variable domain SQTIHQWPATLVQPVGSPLSLECTVEGTSNPNLYWYRQAAGRGLQLLFYSVGIGQISSEVPQNLSASRPQDRQFILSSKKLLLSDSGFYLCAWNGGGASYTFGSGTRLTVV.

The chain uses TRBV27 and TRBJ1-1; D is perhaps TRBD1 (6 bases). The CDR3 sequence is 13 residues long. From germline, CDR1 is MNHEY and CDR2 SMNVEV (reference sequence). V was trimmed by 5 bases and J by 2 bases, leaving 9 bases between them. The CDR3 spells CASSATGNTEAFF. CDR3 coding DNA: TGTGCCAGCAGTGCGACAGGTAACACTGAAGCTTTCTTT.

The CDR3 here is CSVDAETDTQYF. In DNA form, the CDR3 reads TGCAGCGTTGACGCAGAAACAGATACGCAGTATTTT. The V gene is TRBV29-1, the J gene TRBJ2-3; D uncertain. The germline V and J ends were trimmed by 3 bases and 3 bases, with 7 bases remaining between them. The CDR3 totals 12 residues. Germline CDR1 SQVTM, CDR2 ANQGSEA.

In its sample, this clone was seen once. The chain carries TRBV7-2 and TRBJ2-7; a weak D match, TRBD2 (5 bases). This CDR3 has 15 residues. Trimming removed 1 base from V and 4 bases from J, with 14 bases in between. Germline V gene lookup returns CDR1 SGHTA and CDR2 FQGNSA. CDR3 in DNA: TGTGCCAGCAGCTTAGGAGGGAGCCTCCGGTACGAGCAGTACTTC. It specifies CASSLGGSLRYEQYF.

The chain combines TRBV19 with TRBJ2-2, with 10 bases that match TRBD2. Trimming took 5 bases from V and 6 from J; bases not matched to a gene: 9. The CDR3 consists of 16 residues. The germline CDR1 and CDR2 sequences are LNHDA and SQIVND (reference sequence). CDR3 DNA: TGTGCCAGTAGTTTCTCCGGGACTAGCGCGGCCGGGGAGCTGTTTTTT. As protein: CASSFSGTSAAGELFF. Looking up the rest from reference TRBV19 and TRBJ2-2 gives the full variable domain: DGGITQSPKYLFRKEGQNVTLSCEQNLNHDAMYWYRQDPGQGLRLIYYSQIVNDFQKGDIAEGYSVSREKKESFPLTVTSAQKNPTAFYLCASSFSGTSAAGELFFGEGSRLTVL.

This clone showed up just a few times. The chain is built from TRBV29-1 and TRBJ1-1; D is perhaps TRBD1 (5 bases). V shed 7 bases and J shed 5 bases, with 14 bases lying between them. This CDR3 is built from 12 residues. CDR1 and CDR2 (germline): SQVTM, ANQGSEA. CDR3 in amino acids: CSALRGGTEAFF. The CDR3 DNA is TGCAGCGCCCTGCGGGGGGGGACTGAAGCTTTCTTT.

The rearrangement uses TRBV28 and TRBJ1-1; the D gene is possibly TRBD1 (5 bases). The CDR3 sequence is 14 residues long. The germline gives CDR1 MDHEN, CDR2 SYDVKM. Between the trimmed V and J ends, which lost 6 bases and 1 base, there was a span of 12 bases. DNA of the CDR3: TGTGCCAGCAGGGAGGCGGGGGGGAACACTGAAGCTTTCTTT. Translating it yields CASREAGGNTEAFF.

The J gene is TRBJ1-3, the V gene TRBV9, with 9 bases identical to TRBD1. The V gene's germline CDR1 is SGDLS and CDR2 YYNGEE. The trim removed 4 bases at V and 3 bases at J, leaving 5 bases unmatched. The CDR3 covers 15 residues. The CDR3 loop reads CASSRQGVYGNTIYF. In DNA form, the CDR3 reads TGTGCCAGCAGCCGACAGGGGGTTTATGGAAACACCATATATTTT.

The gene calls are TRBV27 and TRBJ2-2; a possible D gene is TRBD2 (6 bases). Trimming removed 1 base from V and 3 bases from J, with 18 bases in between. Germline V gene sequence: CDR1 MNHEY, CDR2 SMNVEV (reference sequence). The CDR3 extends over 18 amino acids. CDR3 residues: CASSLLLARPGDTGELFF. DNA for the CDR3: TGTGCCAGCAGTTTATTACTAGCCCGCCCCGGGGACACCGGGGAGCTGTTTTTT.

The chain combines TRBV27 with TRBJ1-2, with 11 bases that match TRBD1. CDR3 length: 15 amino acids. The V and J ends lost 6 bases and 5 bases, in that order; junction bases with no gene match: 8. Germline V gives CDR1 MNHEY, CDR2 SMNVEV (reference sequence). CDR3 residues: CASSLTGQGAYGYTF. The CDR3 nucleotides read TGTGCCAGCAGCTTAACCGGACAGGGGGCTTATGGCTACACCTTC.

This clone was detected many times. V gene TRBV28 combines with J gene TRBJ2-7, with D perhaps TRBD1 (5 bases). Per germline, CDR1 MDHEN and CDR2 SYDVKM. Trimming took off 4 bases at V and 6 bases at J, with 16 bases between the two ends. The length of the CDR3 is 14 residues. Here the CDR3 reads CASSYFRASAEQYF. CDR3 nucleotides: TGTGCCAGCAGTTACTTCAGGGCTTCCGCCGAGCAGTACTTC.